The 20 T cell receptor beta chains presented below share a single source sample, sequenced in a study of CXCR3-negative and CXCR3-positive naive CD8 T cells. In preparing the TRB cDNA libraries, 5' RACE with UMI labels was used. From the 5' RACE reads, TCRdb lists one entry per CDR3 protein and no DNA. The repertoire table contains approximately 58,000 distinct CDR3 sequences. The sequencing input was naive CXCR3- CD8+ T cells from blood. Subset: CD45RO-CCR7+CD27+CD95- naive CD8+ T cells lacking CXCR3 (TNR3-). These receptors were taken from a human donor in good health. Some clones in this sample may be carry-over from other donors' samples.

The chain joins TRBV12-3 or TRBV12-4 to TRBJ2-3; checking the TCRdb D call of TRBD1 is not possible without DNA. The CDR3 is 15 residues long. CDR3 loop: CATRPGQTPTDTQYF.

The chain employs TRBV7-3 and TRBJ1-1; the D gene TCRdb calls, TRBD1, cannot be checked with no DNA. The V gene's germline CDR1 is SGHTA and CDR2 FQGTGA. There are 15 residues in the CDR3. The CDR3: CASSLDTGGRTEAFF.

The rearrangement links TRBV7-9 to TRBJ2-7; checking the TCRdb D call of TRBD1 is not possible without DNA. There are 14 residues in the CDR3. Germline lookup yields CDR1 SEHNR and CDR2 FQNEAQ (reference sequence). The CDR3 here is CASSLQGAGYEQYF. The full variable domain, completed using reference TRBV7-9 and TRBJ2-7, is DTGVSQNPRHKITKRGQNVTFRCDPISEHNRLYWYRQTLGQGPEFLTYFQNEAQLEKSRLLSDRFSAERPKGSFSTLEIQRTEQGDSAMYLCASSLQGAGYEQYFGPGTRLTVT.

The J gene is TRBJ1-5, the V gene TRBV15; TCRdb selects TRBD1, and the lack of DNA leaves this call unchecked. The germline CDR1 and CDR2 sequences are LNHNV and YYDKDF (reference sequence). The CDR3 consists of 17 residues. CDR3 region: CATSRVPGPYSNQPQHF.

The V and J genes are TRBV29-1 and TRBJ2-7. Germline CDR1 reads SQVTM; CDR2 reads ANQGSEA. CDR3 length equals 13 residues. CDR3 in amino acids: CSVELGGSYEQYF.

V is TRBV4-2 and J is TRBJ2-1; as DNA is missing, the TRBD1 call by TCRdb cannot be tested. CDR1 LGHNA and CDR2 YNFKEQ come from the germline V gene. The CDR3 is made up of 15 amino acids. CDR3 in amino acids: CASSQTGGAYNEQFF.

The rearrangement uses TRBV4-1 and TRBJ2-7; lacking DNA, the TRBD1 call made by TCRdb goes unchecked. This CDR3 region has 13 residues. Per germline, CDR1 MGHRA and CDR2 YSYEKL. The CDR3 loop reads CASSADRTYEQYF.

The gene calls are TRBV4-2 and TRBJ2-7; TCRdb indicates TRBD2, and absent DNA this call remains unverified. CDR3 size: 14 residues. Looked up from germline, CDR1 is LGHNA and CDR2 is YNFKEQ. This CDR3 is CASSLGLGLYEQYF.

CDR3 sequence reads: CATQTSGGAYNEQFF. The V and J genes are TRBV2 and TRBJ2-1; there is no DNA to check the TCRdb D call of TRBD2. Germline V lookup: CDR1 SNHLY, CDR2 FYNNEI. The CDR3 is 15 residues long.

This chain links TRBV28 with TRBJ2-7; TCRdb reports TRBD1, a call that lacks DNA to check it against. This CDR3 comprises 14 residues. The germline V gene has CDR1 MDHEN and CDR2 SYDVKM. CDR3 in amino acids: CASSLTRGVGEQYF.

V gene TRBV3-1 combines with J gene TRBJ1-2. The germline gives CDR1 LGHDT, CDR2 YNNKEL (reference sequence). The CDR3 contains 15 residues. CDR3 amino acids: CASSQDLSWNYGYTF.

J is TRBJ2-2 and V is TRBV6-4. This CDR3 is built from 14 residues. The germline V gene has CDR1 MRHNA and CDR2 SNTAGT. CDR3 loop: CASSDRGDTGELFF.

This chain uses TRBV28 with TRBJ2-3; TCRdb designates TRBD1, a call that cannot be tested without DNA. The germline CDR1 and CDR2 sequences are MDHEN and SYDVKM. The CDR3 contains 17 residues. The CDR3 region is CASSLLPGPTSTDTQYF.

This chain uses TRBV25-1 with TRBJ2-7; the TCRdb D gene call, TRBD1, has no DNA to confirm it. There are 14 residues in the CDR3. The germline V gene encodes CDR1 MGHDK and CDR2 SYGVNS. This CDR3 reads CASSEGQGGYEQYF.

The J gene is TRBJ2-7, the V gene TRBV4-3; TCRdb's assignment of TRBD1 cannot be checked, as there is no DNA. The CDR3 sequence is 16 residues long. Germline loops: CDR1 LGHNA, CDR2 YSLEER. The CDR3 is CASSQEISDSHYEQYF.

The chain combines TRBV4-1 with TRBJ1-4. There are 14 residues in the CDR3. CDR1 and CDR2 from the germline V gene are MGHRA and YSYEKL. CDR3 sequence: CASSRTELDEKLFF.

The chain couples TRBV13 to TRBJ2-5; no DNA is available, so the TRBD1 call from TCRdb remains unchecked. Germline V gene data show CDR1 as PRHDT and CDR2 as FYEKMQ (reference sequence). The CDR3 is 17 residues long. CDR3 in amino acids: CASSLWLRGGPQETQYF. Looking up the rest from reference TRBV13 and TRBJ2-5 gives the full variable domain: AAGVIQSPRHLIKEKRETATLKCYPIPRHDTVYWYQQGPGQDPQFLISFYEKMQSDKGSIPDRFSAQQFSDYHSELNMSSLELGDSALYFCASSLWLRGGPQETQYFGPGTRLLVL.

This chain uses TRBV20-1 with TRBJ2-7. This CDR3 contains 12 residues. Germline V gene data show CDR1 as DFQATT and CDR2 as SNEGSKA (reference sequence). This CDR3 is CSAVGKAYEQYF.

This rearrangement joins TRBV4-1 to TRBJ2-7; without DNA, the TCRdb call of TRBD1 cannot be checked. The CDR3 sequence is 15 residues long. Germline loops: CDR1 MGHRA, CDR2 YSYEKL. The CDR3 region is CASSPTGTLNREQYF.

The gene calls are TRBV7-9 and TRBJ1-5; TCRdb proposes TRBD1, but this gene call is untestable without DNA. From germline, CDR1 is SEHNR and CDR2 FQNEAQ (reference sequence). This CDR3 is built from 13 residues. CDR3 sequence reads: CASSPQDNQPQHF.